This T cell receptor (beta chain) derives from a study of cytomegalovirus exposure and HLA in healthy donors. Overall study results and limits: Across all donors, roughly uniform sequencing depth was an assumption of the presence/absence analyses. Analysis was performed later, and it showed HLA-associated TCR beta chains to be more clonally expanded than equally common others. In vitro confirmation showed three CMV-associated chains to be CMV antigen specific.

Trimming stripped 0 bases from V and 0 bases from J, with 9 bases between. The CDR3 consists of 15 residues. Per germline, CDR1 MNHNY and CDR2 SVGAGI (reference sequence). As to this clone: Its antigen is still unknown.

The study ran its PCR with 60 Vbeta and 13 Jbeta primers. Profiling relied on immunoSEQ multiplex PCR, and the TCRdb table lists in-frame clones only, not all of them. This table lists around 140,000 clones. The sequence derives from a man aged 18 to 29 in good health and CMV-seronegative. Sequencing used PBMCs. The V call is TRBV6-6, the J call TRBJ2-7; D is undetermined. CDR3 region: CASSYSLTDSYEQYF. CDR3 nucleotides: TGTGCCAGCAGTTACTCGCTAACAGACTCCTACGAGCAGTACTTC.